The clone carrying this T cell receptor (beta chain) was detected many times. Germline V gives CDR1 SQVTM, CDR2 ANQGSEA. The CDR3 covers 11 residues. V was pared by 1 base and J by 2 bases, with 1 base between. TCRdb passed the RT-PCR reads through MiXCR, listing each CDR3 protein once. The table lists 650,000 to 800,000 distinct CDR3 sequences, 14% of them singletons, with 3.6% in the top ten. The chain links TRBV29-1 to TRBJ2-3; D call uncertain. The receptor was isolated from a female donor in good health, serving as a healthy control. The sequencing sample was made of memory CD4+ T cells from blood. The CDR3 DNA reads TGCAGCGTTGAAGTCACAGATACGCAGTATTTT. Its protein is CSVEVTDTQYF.